What follows are 25 T cell receptor beta chains derived from one specimen sequenced in a study of blood T cell repertoires in COVID-19. The assay was immunoSEQ multiplex PCR, and TCRdb's table has in-frame clones only and misses some. The sample holds approximately 210,000 clones, approximately 90% seen once. Sequencing used peripheral blood. These receptors were collected from a man aged 25-45 years who had recovered from COVID-19.

This clone turned up a few times. The chain joins TRBV7-6 to TRBJ1-2; the D gene is possibly TRBD1 (5 bases). CDR1 is SGHVS and CDR2 is FNYEAQ in the germline V gene. The V and J ends lost 4 bases and 4 bases respectively, with 16 bases between them. This CDR3 is built from 15 residues. In DNA, the CDR3 is TGTGCCAGCAGCTCAGCGTTGGGGGAGGTCTATGGCTACACCTTC. Translated: CASSSALGEVYGYTF.

The J gene is TRBJ2-5, the V gene TRBV6-6; 10 nucleotides match TRBD1. The ends lost 6 bases at V and 11 bases at J; junction bases unmatched: 15. CDR1 MNHNY and CDR2 SVGAGI come from the germline V gene (reference sequence). The length of the CDR3 is 15 residues. CDR3 DNA: TGTGCCAGCAGGCGGGCCTCCGGGACAGGGGCCGCGCAGTACTTC. It is translated as CASRRASGTGAAQYF.

This clone was detected only once. The chain couples TRBV5-5 to TRBJ2-2, with TRBD2 matching 11 bases. The CDR3 contains 17 residues. Germline V gene sequence: CDR1 SGHKS, CDR2 YYEKEE (reference sequence). Losses at the gene ends were 4 bases for V and 1 base for J; bases not matched to a gene: 6. The CDR3 region is CASSLRLAGMNTGELFF. In DNA form, the CDR3 reads TGTGCCAGCAGCCTCCGACTAGCGGGGATGAACACCGGGGAGCTGTTTTTT.

V usage is TRBV19 and J usage is TRBJ1-5; possible D gene TRBD1, 6 bases. Looked up from germline, CDR1 is LNHDA and CDR2 is SQIVND (reference sequence). V was trimmed by 6 bases and J by 0 bases, leaving 9 bases between them. This CDR3 region has 14 residues. CDR3 residues: CASRFRGSNQPQHF. CDR3 DNA: TGTGCCAGTAGGTTCAGGGGTAGCAATCAGCCCCAGCATTTT.

The gene calls are TRBV29-1 and TRBJ2-7; 9 bases line up with TRBD1. Germline V CDR1 and CDR2: SQVTM, ANQGSEA. There are 13 residues in the CDR3. The V segment lost 8 bases and the J segment 7 bases; nucleotides outside the gene matches: 12. The CDR3 region is CSSTGGASNEQYF. For the CDR3, the DNA is TGCAGCTCAACAGGGGGCGCATCCAATGAGCAGTACTTC.

The rearrangement links TRBV3-1 (or the pseudogene TRBV3-2) to TRBJ1-1, with D unclear. CDR3 length: 14 amino acids. V was trimmed by 3 bases and J by 1 base, leaving 9 bases between them. CDR1 and CDR2 (germline): LGHDT, YNNKEL (reference sequence). The CDR3 DNA reads as TGTGCCAGCAGCCAGATCGACACGAACACTGAAGCTTTCTTT. This sequence encodes CASSQIDTNTEAFF.

The chain has TRBV25-1 and TRBJ1-1, with D unclear. Trimming removed 3 bases from V and 1 base from J, with 6 bases in between. There are 13 residues in the CDR3. Germline loops: CDR1 MGHDK, CDR2 SYGVNS. This chain's CDR3 is CASSEAGNTEAFF. The CDR3 DNA follows: TGTGCCAGCAGTGAGGCGGGGAACACTGAAGCTTTCTTT.

This clone was picked up a small number of times. The chain uses TRBV18 and TRBJ2-2, with TRBD1 matching over 7 bases. Germline values: CDR1 KGHSH, CDR2 LQKENI. The CDR3 has 15 amino acids. Trimming removed 6 bases from V and 7 bases from J; junction bases left unmatched: 11. The CDR3 protein is CASSPTGPENGELFF. CDR3 in DNA: TGTGCCAGCTCCCCGACAGGGCCGGAGAACGGGGAGCTGTTTTTT. The full variable domain, with the rest looked up from reference TRBV18 and TRBJ2-2, is NAGVMQNPRHLVRRRGQEARLRCSPMKGHSHVYWYRQLPEEGLKFMVYLQKENIIDESGMPKERFSAEFPKEGPSILRIQQVVRGDSAAYFCASSPTGPENGELFFGEGSRLTVL.

The CDR3 coding sequence is TGTGCCAGCAGCCGCGAAGATACGCAGTATTTT. Its translation: CASSREDTQYF. This rearrangement joins TRBV5-6 to TRBJ2-3; D gene uncertain. V dropped 4 bases and J dropped 5 bases, with 5 bases sitting between them. This CDR3 comprises 11 residues. Looked up from germline, CDR1 is SGHDT and CDR2 is YYEEEE.

The rearrangement joins TRBV19 to TRBJ2-1, with TRBD2 matching over 12 bases. Germline assignment: CDR1 LNHDA and CDR2 SQIVND (reference sequence). This CDR3 is built from 15 residues. After removal of 5 bases from V and 6 bases from J, the junction contained 5 bases not matched to a gene. CDR3 loop: CASSVTSGGLNEQFF. CDR3 sequence (DNA): TGTGCCAGTAGTGTGACTAGCGGGGGACTCAATGAGCAGTTCTTC.

The V gene is TRBV6-5, the J gene TRBJ1-2; D might be TRBD1 (6 bases). This CDR3 spans 14 amino acids. Germline values: CDR1 MNHEY, CDR2 SVGAGI. The V end was cut by 6 bases, the J end by 8 bases, with 19 bases between. In nucleotides, the CDR3 is TGTGCCAGCAGGACGGGACAAAGCCTCCACGGCTACACCTTC. This translates into CASRTGQSLHGYTF.

The V and J genes are TRBV5-1 and TRBJ2-4; 8 nucleotides line up with TRBD1. The CDR3 has 16 amino acids. Germline CDR1 SGHRS, CDR2 YFSETQ. V lost 2 bases and J lost 0; bases outside the gene matches: 4. For the CDR3, the DNA is TGCGCCAGCAGCTTTGCAGGGGGCGCAGCCAAAAACATTCAGTACTTC. Translating it yields CASSFAGGAAKNIQYF.

There are a few counts of this clone. The chain carries TRBV7-9 and TRBJ2-2; a weak D match, TRBD2 (5 bases). The V gene lost 1 base and the J gene lost 8 bases, with 8 bases spanning the gap. Germline CDR1 and CDR2: SEHNR and FQNEAQ (reference sequence). CDR3 length: 13 residues. Here the CDR3 reads CASSLGAVGELFF. CDR3 nucleotide sequence: TGTGCCAGCAGCTTAGGAGCGGTAGGGGAGCTGTTTTTT.

J is TRBJ1-1 and V is TRBV5-1; 7 nucleotides match TRBD1. The junction had 7 bases not matched to a gene; V was cut back by 4 bases and J by 4 bases. The CDR3 is 14 residues long. Germline lookup yields CDR1 SGHRS and CDR2 YFSETQ. CDR3 region: CASSNREGATEAFF. The CDR3 nucleotides read TGCGCCAGCAGCAACCGGGAGGGGGCCACTGAAGCTTTCTTT. The whole variable domain, remainder taken from reference TRBV5-1 and TRBJ1-1, is KAGVTQTPRYLIKTRGQQVTLSCSPISGHRSVSWYQQTPGQGLQFLFEYFSETQRNKGNFPGRFSGRQFSNSRSEMNVSTLELGDSALYLCASSNREGATEAFFGQGTRLTVV.

The rearrangement joins TRBV6-2 or TRBV6-3 to TRBJ2-7; the D gene is possibly TRBD2 (6 bases). V shed 0 bases and J shed 5 bases, with 8 bases lying between them. The CDR3 has 13 residues. Germline values: CDR1 MNHEY, CDR2 SVGEGT. CDR3 amino acids: CASSYSRLDEQYF. The CDR3 region has the DNA TGTGCCAGCAGTTACTCCCGACTAGACGAGCAGTACTTC.

The chain combines TRBV24-1 with TRBJ1-2, with D tentatively TRBD1 (6 bases). CDR3 length: 16 residues. CDR1 and CDR2 from the germline V gene are KGHDR and SFDVKD. The V and J ends lost 2 bases and 4 bases respectively, with 16 bases between them. The CDR3 here is CATSDSTGQSRYGYTF. The CDR3 nucleotides read TGTGCCACCAGTGATTCAACCGGACAGTCACGCTATGGCTACACCTTC.

V and J are TRBV5-1 and TRBJ2-3, with 14 bases aligning to TRBD2. With 2 bases clipped from V and 6 bases from J, the junction kept 11 bases outside the gene matches. Germline CDR1 and CDR2: SGHRS and YFSETQ. This CDR3 region has 18 residues. The CDR3 region is CASSFGTSGGPAADTQYF. Here the CDR3 DNA reads TGCGCCAGCAGCTTTGGGACTAGCGGGGGCCCCGCTGCCGATACGCAGTATTTT.

This chain uses TRBV5-1 with TRBJ1-3, with D maybe TRBD1 (5 bases). Trimming stripped 4 bases from V and 0 bases from J, with 8 bases between. The CDR3 contains 14 residues. In germline, CDR1 is SGHRS, CDR2 YFSETQ. The CDR3 loop is CASSQDNSGNTIYF. In DNA, the CDR3 is TGCGCCAGCAGCCAGGACAACTCTGGAAACACCATATATTTT.

This sequence joins TRBV13 and TRBJ1-4; 7 nucleotides align to TRBD1. The CDR3 totals 16 residues. V lost 3 bases, J lost 8 bases, and 12 bases stayed unmatched. The V gene's germline CDR1 is PRHDT and CDR2 FYEKMQ (reference sequence). The CDR3 loop is CASSFQGVFGKEKLFF. The CDR3 DNA reads TGTGCCAGCAGCTTCCAGGGGGTATTCGGGAAGGAAAAACTGTTTTTT.

The V call is TRBV6-5, the J call TRBJ2-7; 11 bases are shared with TRBD1. The CDR3 consists of 14 residues. Germline CDR1 MNHEY, CDR2 SVGAGI. J was trimmed by 7 bases and V by 6 bases; bases with no gene match: 8. The CDR3 loop reads CASSLGQGVGEQYF. Here the CDR3 DNA reads TGTGCCAGCAGCCTGGGACAGGGGGTTGGAGAGCAGTACTTC.

The chain has TRBV5-1 and TRBJ2-7; TRBD1 matches at 10 bases. Trimming removed 4 bases from V and 5 bases from J; junction bases left unmatched: 12. Germline V lookup: CDR1 SGHRS, CDR2 YFSETQ. The CDR3 has 16 residues. The CDR3 region is CASSRTHPDRGDEQYF. CDR3 nucleotides: TGCGCCAGCAGCCGGACTCACCCGGACAGGGGGGACGAGCAGTACTTC. Filled out from reference TRBV5-1 and TRBJ2-7, the complete variable domain reads KAGVTQTPRYLIKTRGQQVTLSCSPISGHRSVSWYQQTPGQGLQFLFEYFSETQRNKGNFPGRFSGRQFSNSRSEMNVSTLELGDSALYLCASSRTHPDRGDEQYFGPGTRLTVT.

This clone has just a few counts. This rearrangement joins TRBV30 to TRBJ2-5; perhaps TRBD1 as D (6 bases). V was shortened by 5 bases and J by 5 bases, with 12 bases between the two germline ends. CDR3 length: 12 amino acids. CDR1 is GTSNPN, CDR2 SVGIG, per germline (reference sequence). The CDR3 DNA sequence: TGTGCCTGGCGACAGGCGCGGGAGACCCAGTACTTC. Translation gives CAWRQARETQYF. Full variable domain (remainder filled in from reference TRBV30 and TRBJ2-5): SQTIHQWPATLVQPVGSPLSLECTVEGTSNPNLYWYRQAAGRGLQLLFYSVGIGQISSEVPQNLSASRPQDRQFILSSKKLLLSDSGFYLCAWRQARETQYFGPGTRLLVL.

Notes on this clone: This sample includes further DNA sequences coding for the same CDR3. The genes are TRBV6-2 or TRBV6-3 and TRBJ2-1; D is possibly TRBD1 (6 bases). Germline-derived CDR1 and CDR2 are MNHEY and SVGEGT. There are 12 residues in the CDR3. V dropped 4 bases and J dropped 6 bases, with 7 bases sitting between them. The CDR3 protein is CASSSDSNEQFF. DNA of the CDR3: TGTGCCAGCAGTTCGGACAGCAATGAGCAGTTCTTC.

The chain carries TRBV9 and TRBJ2-5; weak D call: TRBD1 (5 bases). Germline assignment: CDR1 SGDLS and CDR2 YYNGEE. The CDR3 has 13 amino acids. The V end was cut by 1 base, the J end by 5 bases, with 9 bases between. DNA of the CDR3: TGTGCCAGCAGCGTACAGGGTTGGGAGACCCAGTACTTC. Amino acid sequence: CASSVQGWETQYF.

CDR3 coding DNA: TGTGCCAGTAGTATAGCGGGGGGCTCGAACACTGAAGCTTTCTTT. Amino acids: CASSIAGGSNTEAFF. This chain connects TRBV19 to TRBJ1-1, with D perhaps TRBD1 (6 bases). The CDR3 extends over 15 amino acids. Germline V gives CDR1 LNHDA, CDR2 SQIVND (reference sequence). Trimming cost V 1 base and J 1 base, with 10 bases left between them.